Each of the 31 T cell receptor beta chains below was sequenced from the same sample in a study of blood T cell repertoires in COVID-19. Clones were read by immunoSEQ multiplex PCR, and TCRdb kept only the in-frame ones, dropping some. The sample lists about 500,000 clones, about 85% seen once, with 0.7% in the top ten. The sequenced sample was PBMCs or T cells enriched from blood (not recorded which). The source of these receptors is a woman aged 18-29 years who had recovered from COVID-19.

The CDR3 region has the DNA TGTGCCAGCTCACCGGTCAGCTCTGGAAACACCATATATTTT. Residues: CASSPVSSGNTIYF. The J gene is TRBJ1-3, the V gene TRBV18; D is ambiguous. The V and J ends lost 3 bases and 0 bases respectively, with 6 bases between them. Per germline, CDR1 KGHSH and CDR2 LQKENI. The CDR3 length is 14 residues.

The chain links TRBV5-4 to TRBJ1-2, with a tentative D call TRBD1 (5 bases). The CDR3 is 14 residues long. Germline V gene sequence: CDR1 SGHNT, CDR2 YYREEE (reference sequence). The germline V and J ends were trimmed by 0 bases and 6 bases, with 12 bases remaining between them. CDR3 residues: CASSLVRDTHGYTF. As DNA, the CDR3 is TGTGCCAGCAGCTTGGTCAGGGATACTCATGGCTACACCTTC. Complete variable domain (other parts from reference TRBV5-4 and TRBJ1-2): ETGVTQSPTHLIKTRGQQVTLRCSSQSGHNTVSWYQQALGQGPQFIFQYYREEENGRGNFPPRFSGLQFPNYSSELNVNALELDDSALYLCASSLVRDTHGYTFGSGTRLTVV.

This sequence joins TRBV6-5 and TRBJ2-7; D possibly corresponds to TRBD1 (6 bases). This CDR3 has 14 amino acids. With 2 bases removed from V and 5 bases from J, the gap between germline ends came to 13 bases. CDR1 is MNHEY and CDR2 is SVGAGI in the germline V gene. CDR3 sequence: CASSYLTSGDEQYF. CDR3 bases: TGTGCCAGCAGTTACCTTACCTCAGGGGACGAGCAGTACTTC.

The chain joins TRBV5-1 to TRBJ1-2, with 8 nucleotides matching TRBD1. The CDR3 is 16 residues long. Per the germline V gene, CDR1 is SGHRS and CDR2 is YFSETQ. Losses at the gene ends were 0 bases for V and 8 bases for J; bases not matched to a gene: 12. CDR3 in amino acids: CASSLAPDREVGGYTF. The CDR3 DNA follows: TGCGCCAGCAGCTTGGCTCCGGACAGGGAAGTGGGAGGCTACACCTTC.

This rearrangement joins TRBV3-1 (or the pseudogene TRBV3-2) to TRBJ2-1; 14 bases match TRBD2. The J segment lost 4 bases and the V segment lost 6 bases, leaving 2 bases of the junction unmatched. Germline V gene data show CDR1 as LGHDT and CDR2 as YNNKEL (reference sequence). The CDR3 is 15 amino acids. DNA for the CDR3: TGTGCCAGCAGTCGACTAGCGGGGGGGTACAATGAGCAGTTCTTC. Residues: CASSRLAGGYNEQFF.

This clone was detected a few times. CDR3: CASSLGRSTEAFF. The CDR3 DNA follows: TGTGCCAGCAGCCTCGGCAGGTCAACTGAAGCTTTCTTT. The V gene is TRBV14, the J gene TRBJ1-1, with unresolved D. Germline V gene data show CDR1 as SGHDN and CDR2 as FVKESK. V lost 4 bases to trimming and J lost 5 bases, with 11 bases between them. The CDR3 totals 13 residues.

This clone has more than one count but fewer than ten. The chain joins TRBV7-2 to TRBJ1-5, with TRBD1 matching over 9 bases. The CDR3 length is 14 residues. Per the germline V gene, CDR1 is SGHTA and CDR2 is FQGNSA. The trim removed 6 bases at V and 7 bases at J, leaving 7 bases unmatched. CDR3 coding DNA: TGTGCCAGCAGTACAGGGGGCGGCGGCCAGCCCCAGCATTTT. This gives the protein CASSTGGGGQPQHF. Drawing the rest from reference TRBV7-2 and TRBJ1-5, the complete variable domain is GAGVSQSPSNKVTEKGKDVELRCDPISGHTALYWYRQSLGQGLEFLIYFQGNSAPDKSGLPSDRFSAERTGGSVSTLTIQRTQQEDSAVYLCASSTGGGGQPQHFGDGTRLSIL.

V gene TRBV5-1 combines with J gene TRBJ1-1; D gene uncertain. CDR3 length: 14 amino acids. Germline loops: CDR1 SGHRS, CDR2 YFSETQ. The ends were cut back, 0 bases at V and 1 base at J, with 7 bases in the middle. CDR3 coding DNA: TGCGCCAGCAGCTTGGATTACGGGAACACTGAAGCTTTCTTT. It is translated as CASSLDYGNTEAFF.

V usage is TRBV25-1 and J usage is TRBJ2-5; 9 bases map to TRBD1. The CDR3 contains 14 residues. CDR1 and CDR2 (germline): MGHDK, SYGVNS. The J segment lost 4 bases and the V segment lost 8 bases, leaving 8 bases of the junction unmatched. Written as DNA, the CDR3 is TGTGCCAGCCTAAACACAGGGGGCGCAGAGACCCAGTACTTC. Its translation: CASLNTGGAETQYF.

This chain connects TRBV30 to TRBJ1-1; TRBD1 matches at 8 bases. This CDR3 comprises 13 residues. CDR1 is GTSNPN, CDR2 SVGIG, per germline (reference sequence). V was pared by 7 bases and J by 2 bases, with 6 bases of the junction left unmatched. CDR3 amino acids: CASRTGYNTEAFF. The CDR3 DNA follows: TGTGCCTCTCGGACAGGGTATAACACTGAAGCTTTCTTT.

This clone was seen only a few times. The rearrangement uses TRBV19 and TRBJ2-7, with 7 bases aligning to TRBD1. The CDR3 runs 15 residues. V lost 3 bases, J lost 1 base, and 6 bases stayed unmatched. Per the germline V gene, CDR1 is LNHDA and CDR2 is SQIVND (reference sequence). The CDR3 spells CASSIARGQSYEQYF. The CDR3 bases are TGTGCCAGTAGTATCGCGAGGGGGCAATCCTACGAGCAGTACTTC.

The J gene is TRBJ1-1, the V gene TRBV4-1; D not resolved. Per germline, CDR1 MGHRA and CDR2 YSYEKL. The CDR3 runs 14 residues. V lost 1 base to trimming and J lost 1 base, with 7 bases between them. The CDR3 is CASSQVARNTEAFF. CDR3 nucleotide sequence: TGCGCCAGCAGCCAAGTGGCACGGAACACTGAAGCTTTCTTT.

This rearrangement joins TRBV29-1 to TRBJ1-5; TRBD1 might be the D (6 bases). This CDR3 is built from 14 residues. CDR1 is SQVTM, CDR2 ANQGSEA, per germline. V was shortened by 6 bases and J by 0 bases, with 12 bases between the two germline ends. The CDR3 DNA is TGCAGCGTCCGGGACACAAATAGCAATCAGCCCCAGCATTTT. Encoded protein: CSVRDTNSNQPQHF. Based on the CDR3 plus reference TRBV29-1 and TRBJ1-5, the full variable domain is SAVISQKPSRDICQRGTSLTIQCQVDSQVTMMFWYRQQPGQSLTLIATANQGSEATYESGFVIDKFPISRPNLTFSTLTVSNMSPEDSSIYLCSVRDTNSNQPQHFGDGTRLSIL.

The rearrangement joins TRBV30 to TRBJ2-1; 11 nucleotides agree with TRBD2. The germline V gene has CDR1 GTSNPN and CDR2 SVGIG (reference sequence). The CDR3 has 15 residues. With V trimmed by 3 bases and J by 7 bases, 8 bases remained unmatched. The DNA for the CDR3 is TGTGCCTGGAGGGCTAGCGGGGGGTTAAGGAATGAGCAGTTCTTC. The encoded protein is CAWRASGGLRNEQFF.

In the case of this clone: The same CDR3 arises from other DNA sequences in this sample as well. The gene calls are TRBV20-1 and TRBJ2-1; D is uncertain. The CDR3 is 11 residues long. Germline lookup yields CDR1 DFQATT and CDR2 SNEGSKA (reference sequence). The germline V and J ends were trimmed by 4 bases and 3 bases, with 4 bases remaining between them. The CDR3 protein is CSATSYNEQFF. The CDR3 DNA follows: TGCAGTGCTACTAGCTACAATGAGCAGTTCTTC.

The gene calls are TRBV11-2 and TRBJ1-1; no clear D gene. Trimming removed 0 bases from V and 4 bases from J, with 15 bases in between. Germline V lookup: CDR1 SGHAT, CDR2 FQNNGV. There are 16 residues in the CDR3. The CDR3 DNA follows: TGTGCCAGCAGCTTAGATCGGGCGAGGGCCCCCACTGAAGCTTTCTTT. Translating gives CASSLDRARAPTEAFF.

This clone has a single count. This chain joins TRBV30 and TRBJ1-2; the D gene is possibly TRBD1 (6 bases). This CDR3 is 13 amino acids long. Germline CDR1 GTSNPN, CDR2 SVGIG (reference sequence). V lost 4 bases and J lost 7, with 16 bases in between. The chain's CDR3 is CAWTLRGTTGYTF. For the CDR3, the DNA is TGTGCCTGGACTCTCAGAGGGACAACTGGCTACACCTTC.

Note on this clone: At one of its ends the junction is not consistent with the germline gene, which may arise from a read error. The chain carries TRBV7-7 and TRBJ1-6; D ambiguous. This CDR3 is built from 13 residues. CDR1 is SSHAT and CDR2 is FNYEAQ in the germline V gene (reference sequence). The CDR3 region is CASSLDPDSPLHF. The CDR3 DNA reads as TGTGCTAGCAGCTTAGATCCGGATTCACCCCTCCACTTT.

The chain carries TRBV7-2 and TRBJ2-7; TRBD2 matches 11 bases. Trimming removed 5 bases from V and 3 bases from J; junction bases left unmatched: 9. The CDR3 length is 16 residues. In germline, CDR1 is SGHTA, CDR2 FQGNSA. CDR3 nucleotide sequence: TGTGCCAGCAGCCGTGGGGCGGGACTAGCGGACTACGAGCAGTACTTC. Translated: CASSRGAGLADYEQYF.

V is TRBV24-1 and J is TRBJ2-1; 8 positions match TRBD2. The CDR3 totals 13 residues. V trimming: 6 bases; J trimming: 4 bases; junction bases outside the gene matches: 1. Germline V lookup: CDR1 KGHDR, CDR2 SFDVKD. The CDR3 DNA follows: TGTGCCACCAGTTTAGCGGGATACAATGAGCAGTTCTTC. It encodes CATSLAGYNEQFF.

In its sample, this clone was seen a few times. This rearrangement joins TRBV19 to TRBJ1-1; the D gene is possibly TRBD1 (5 bases). V gave up 3 bases and J gave up 5 bases, with 13 bases separating them. The length of the CDR3 is 14 residues. CDR1 and CDR2 from the germline V gene are LNHDA and SQIVND (reference sequence). For the CDR3, the DNA is TGTGCCAGTAGTATGGCCAGGGTGGGGACTGAAGCTTTCTTT. Translation gives CASSMARVGTEAFF.

The J gene is TRBJ2-3, the V gene TRBV3-1 (or the pseudogene TRBV3-2); no firm D call. Trimming cost V 1 base and J 4 bases, with 9 bases left between them. CDR3 length: 14 residues. The germline V gene encodes CDR1 LGHDT and CDR2 YNNKEL (reference sequence). CDR3 coding DNA: TGTGCCAGCAGCCAAGGAAGGCTAGCAGATACGCAGTATTTT. Its translation: CASSQGRLADTQYF.

The chain combines TRBV30 with TRBJ1-1; TRBD1 is a possible D gene (5 bases). Trimming shortened V by 4 bases and J by 3 bases, and 18 bases separated the two germline ends. This CDR3 is 15 amino acids long. The germline CDR1 and CDR2 sequences are GTSNPN and SVGIG (reference sequence). The CDR3 sequence is CAWNPGGAEYTEAFF. The CDR3, as DNA: TGTGCCTGGAACCCTGGCGGGGCAGAGTACACTGAAGCTTTCTTT.

This clone was picked up many times. The chain recombines TRBV7-8 with TRBJ2-7, with 11 nucleotides matching TRBD2. Per germline, CDR1 SGHVS and CDR2 FQNEAQ. After removal of 5 bases from V and 0 bases from J, the junction contained 6 bases not matched to a gene. The CDR3 length is 16 residues. CDR3 protein: CASSQGLADSSYEQYF. CDR3 coding DNA: TGTGCCAGCAGCCAGGGACTAGCGGATAGCTCCTACGAGCAGTACTTC.

The chain joins TRBV28 to TRBJ1-1; 10 nucleotides match TRBD1. CDR1 is MDHEN, CDR2 SYDVKM, per germline. The CDR3 extends over 14 amino acids. J was trimmed by 3 bases and V by 6 bases; bases with no gene match: 4. CDR3 amino acids: CASSRQGADTEAFF. CDR3 DNA: TGTGCCAGCAGCCGACAGGGGGCGGACACTGAAGCTTTCTTT. Supplemented by reference TRBV28 and TRBJ1-1, the full variable domain reads DVKVTQSSRYLVKRTGEKVFLECVQDMDHENMFWYRQDPGLGLRLIYFSYDVKMKEKGDIPEGYSVSREKKERFSLILESASTNQTSMYLCASSRQGADTEAFFGQGTRLTVV.

About this clone: The same CDR3 can be traced to other DNA sequences in this sample. The rearrangement joins TRBV28 to TRBJ1-5; D gene ambiguous. The CDR3 loop spans 12 amino acids. V dropped 4 bases and J dropped 4 bases, with 5 bases sitting between them. Germline V lookup: CDR1 MDHEN, CDR2 SYDVKM. The CDR3 is CASSSVNQPQHF. Here the CDR3 DNA reads TGTGCCAGCAGTTCTGTGAATCAGCCCCAGCATTTT.

This chain joins TRBV7-9 and TRBJ1-2; 7 bases map to TRBD1. The J segment lost 7 bases and the V segment lost 5 bases, leaving 13 bases of the junction unmatched. This CDR3 has 15 residues. Germline V gene sequence: CDR1 SEHNR, CDR2 FQNEAQ (reference sequence). The CDR3 DNA sequence: TGTGCCAGCAGCCTGGGGACAGCCCTTCGGGGTGGCTACACCTTC. It translates to CASSLGTALRGGYTF. The complete variable domain, with remaining parts taken from reference TRBV7-9 and TRBJ1-2, reads DTGVSQNPRHKITKRGQNVTFRCDPISEHNRLYWYRQTLGQGPEFLTYFQNEAQLEKSRLLSDRFSAERPKGSFSTLEIQRTEQGDSAMYLCASSLGTALRGGYTFGSGTRLTVV.

This chain uses TRBV30 with TRBJ2-2; D is perhaps TRBD2 (7 bases). Trimming removed 1 base at V and 1 base at J, with 10 bases between. Germline CDR1 and CDR2: GTSNPN and SVGIG (reference sequence). CDR3 size: 15 residues. The CDR3 reads CAWSGGGMNTGELFF. As DNA, the CDR3 is TGTGCCTGGAGTGGCGGGGGCATGAACACCGGGGAGCTGTTTTTT.

This clone was seen only a few times. This sequence joins TRBV7-9 and TRBJ1-2, with TRBD1 matching 10 bases. The germline V gene has CDR1 SEHNR and CDR2 FQNEAQ (reference sequence). This CDR3 comprises 15 residues. V shed 3 bases and J 4 bases; nucleotides not matched to a gene: 5. The CDR3 region is CASSFGTGVAYGYTF. The CDR3 coding sequence is TGTGCCAGCAGCTTCGGGACAGGGGTAGCCTATGGCTACACCTTC.

J is TRBJ1-4 and V is TRBV15; tentative D call: TRBD1 (5 bases). V shed 3 bases and J shed 0 bases, with 8 bases lying between them. The CDR3 spans 15 residues. CDR1 and CDR2 (germline): LNHNV, YYDKDF (reference sequence). CDR3 amino acids: CATSSSGATNEKLFF. CDR3 bases: TGTGCCACCAGCAGCTCGGGGGCAACTAATGAAAAACTGTTTTTT.

The chain carries TRBV11-3 and TRBJ1-5; 9 positions agree with TRBD1. This CDR3 comprises 15 residues. V shed 8 bases and J 0 bases; nucleotides not matched to a gene: 5. The germline gives CDR1 SGHNT, CDR2 YENEEA. DNA of the CDR3: TGTGCCAGCGAGTGGACAGGGGATAGCAATCAGCCCCAGCATTTT. Residues: CASEWTGDSNQPQHF.